This is a list of T cell receptor beta chains from one sample in a study of blood T cell repertoires in COVID-19. This table comes from immunoSEQ multiplex PCR, and its TCRdb copy is limited to in-frame clones, with some not included. The sample shows 150,000 to 200,000 clones, roughly nine tenths of them seen only once. Input material: peripheral blood. All receptors come from an older woman with acute or convalescent COVID-19. Each CDR3 is given with its conserved first and last residue.

V gene,J gene,CDR3 protein
TRBV7-2,TRBJ1-3,CASSFDPGQGAAGNTIYF
TRBV19,TRBJ1-4,CASSMYGGFSEKLFF
TRBV3-1/TRBV3-2,TRBJ2-3,CASSTLAGGPTDTQYF
TRBV11-2,TRBJ2-7,CASSRTMGASYEQYF
TRBV6-1,TRBJ1-3,CASSEVVGAPGNTIYF
TRBV6-5,TRBJ1-5,CASRGDNQPQHF
TRBV7-9,TRBJ1-1,CASSLGRMNTEAFF
TRBV4-3,TRBJ2-7,CASSQVLGLVPYEQYF
TRBV5-1,TRBJ2-7,CASSLDGISYEQYF
TRBV5-6,TRBJ2-5,CASSLDRGGETQYF
TRBV7-9,TRBJ2-6,CASSFGGGAGANVLTF
TRBV5-1,TRBJ2-7,CASSLGLGSYEQYF
TRBV6-5,TRBJ1-2,CASRPPGVNYGYTF
TRBV6-5,TRBJ2-5,CASSYQGLYQETQYF
TRBV7-2,TRBJ2-7,CASSLIAGYRYEQYF
TRBV28,TRBJ1-2,CASSPTGTGGHGYTF
TRBV2,TRBJ1-2,CASSDWAGVLGGYTF
TRBV9,TRBJ1-1,CASSVGQENTEAFF
TRBV3-1/TRBV3-2,TRBJ1-1,CASSHTGTVMNTEAFF
TRBV7-9,TRBJ1-3,CASSPGTGVFSGNTIYF
TRBV24-1,TRBJ2-1,CATSDYGGYEQFF
TRBV27,TRBJ2-5,CASSLWANGQETQYF
TRBV7-9,TRBJ1-3,CASSFARTGTGNTIYF
TRBV7-2,TRBJ1-1,CASSLNPGQGAFF
TRBV7-9,TRBJ1-5,CASSRGGGTEQHF
TRBV6-5,TRBJ2-7,CASQDSYEQYF
TRBV30,TRBJ2-1,CAWSLGTSSYNEQFF
TRBV28,TRBJ1-2,CASSLDRGMDYGYTF
TRBV28,TRBJ2-7,CASSLLAYEQYF
TRBV10-2,TRBJ1-6,CASSSTGYNSPLHF
TRBV2,TRBJ2-2,CASSEYSGRSTGELFF
TRBV29-1,TRBJ2-1,CSVEGTGGGGYDDEQFF
TRBV2,TRBJ1-1,CASSRQGGNTEAFF
TRBV7-7,TRBJ2-1,CASSARPGLEQFF
TRBV5-1,TRBJ1-1,CASSLTGAWTEAFF
TRBV4-3,TRBJ1-1,CASSQDEDTEAFF
TRBV27,TRBJ2-1,CASTLTGGFGMEQFF
TRBV6-5,TRBJ1-2,CASSKRVDSYGYTF
TRBV4-2,TRBJ1-3,CASSQRDSSGNTIYF
TRBV30,TRBJ2-7,CAWDAGLWAEQYF
TRBV5-1,TRBJ2-3,CASRRDGSTDTQYF
TRBV6-5,TRBJ1-2,CASSYSRQGYYGYTF
TRBV5-1,TRBJ2-7,CASSLEQSGSEQYF
TRBV5-5,TRBJ1-3,CASSLAAAAGPRSGNTIYF
TRBV4-2,TRBJ2-2,CASSQEPSGYTGELFF
TRBV27,TRBJ1-6,CASSRRTGGSYNSPLHF
TRBV4-2,TRBJ2-3,CASSQGSGGKYF
TRBV9,TRBJ2-7,CASSVADTSYEQYF
TRBV19,TRBJ2-1,CASSRGLAGTLPADNEQFF
TRBV6-5,TRBJ1-5,CASSRDSSNQPQHF
TRBV5-1,TRBJ1-1,CASSPGDRYTEAFF
TRBV27,TRBJ2-5,CASKGSREETQYF
TRBV21-1,TRBJ1-4,CASSKLHGAQWEKLFF
TRBV7-2,TRBJ2-1,CASSFDTSSYNEQFF